This TCR beta chain was retrieved from a study of CXCR3-negative and CXCR3-positive naive CD8 T cells. Study-wide context: Every library held about 1.5 +/- 0.3 million TRB reads, and the total came to around 130 million.

A note on this clonotype: Its specificity is unknown.

This CDR3 is 14 amino acids long. Germline V gene sequence: CDR1 MDHEN, CDR2 SYDVKM. Findings and limits, study-wide: More hydrophobic TRB CDR3s occurred in CXCR3-positive than in CXCR3-negative naive cells. Diversity proved comparably high across both naive subsets and much lower in memory CD8+ cells. Naive CXCR3-positive and CXCR3-negative cells shared similar TRBV-TRBJ usage, unlike memory cells.

UMI-labeled TRB cDNA libraries were prepared by 5' RACE. TCRdb reprocessed the 5' RACE reads and keeps a single row for each CDR3 protein, giving no DNA. Recorded here are about 150,000 distinct CDR3 sequences; the top ten clones represent about 0.37%. The source of this sequence is a human donor in good health. Some clones in this sample may be carry-over from other donors' samples. Sample: naive CXCR3+ CD8+ T cells from blood. Subset of the sample: CD45RO-CCR7+CD27+CD95- naive CD8+ T cells expressing CXCR3 (TNR3+). This chain links TRBV28 with TRBJ2-1. The CDR3 loop reads CASSSATKYNEQFF.